The clone carrying this T cell receptor (beta chain) was found a few times. Antigen: not known. Using immunoSEQ multiplex PCR, the repertoire was profiled, and TCRdb retains in-frame clones only, with some absent. The sample includes 45,000 to 65,000 clones, about nine tenths of them seen just once. These data originate in a study of OX40 agonist ivuxolimab in advanced cancers. About the study: Ivuxolimab doses were 0.01, 0.1, 0.3, 1.5, 3 or 10 mg/kg every 2 weeks. The study enrolled dose-escalation patients with hepatocellular carcinoma, melanoma, renal cell or head and neck cancer. Study-level results: Among patients with partial responses at 0.1-3.0 mg/kg, clonal expansion was among the lowest. Expanded clones were, on average, more numerous in CD8+ T cells than in CD4+.

The germline V gene has CDR1 LGHNA and CDR2 YNFKEQ. The V gene lost 4 bases and the J gene lost 6 bases, with 22 bases spanning the gap. The CDR3 has 17 amino acids. The chain uses TRBV4-2 and TRBJ2-1; possible D gene TRBD1, 5 bases. The material sequenced was CD4+ or CD8+ T cells sorted from blood, taken in a trial of the OX40 agonist ivuxolimab. The receptor was isolated from an adult with an advanced solid tumor such as melanoma, head and neck, liver or kidney cancer. The CDR3 loop is CASSPTQDIYFFNEQFF. CDR3 in DNA: TGTGCCAGCAGCCCCACCCAGGACATATATTTCTTCAATGAGCAGTTCTTC.